The rows below give T cell receptor beta chains drawn from one sample of a study of blood T cell repertoires in COVID-19. Assay: immunoSEQ multiplex PCR; the TCRdb copy retains only in-frame clones and omits some. This sample has under 250,000 clones, with around 81% found just once. What was sequenced was PBMCs or T cells enriched from blood (not recorded which). These receptors came from a woman aged 45-65 years with acute COVID-19. Both conserved end residues are part of each CDR3. Each record gives: D gene, J gene, clone size, V gene, CDR3 DNA, CDR3 protein. A D gene is named only where the DNA matches it firmly. Size is stated for part of the rows, as once, few or many counts, or as a class when the clone is expanded.

d_gene: -
j_gene: TRBJ2-6
abundance: -
v_gene: TRBV5-1
CDR3nt: TGCGCCAGCAGCCCGGGGTGGGGTCGCGGCTCTGGGGCCAACGTCCTGACTTTC
CDR3aa: CASSPGWGRGSGANVLTF

d_gene: TRBD2
j_gene: TRBJ2-1
abundance: -
v_gene: TRBV7-2
CDR3nt: TGTGCCAGCAGTCGCGGGAGGGCCGACAATGAGCAGTTCTTC
CDR3aa: CASSRGRADNEQFF

d_gene: TRBD2
j_gene: TRBJ2-3
abundance: few
v_gene: TRBV6-6
CDR3nt: TGTGCCAGCAGTACGGGGGGGCCAACAGATACGCAGTATTTT
CDR3aa: CASSTGGPTDTQYF

d_gene: -
j_gene: TRBJ2-2
abundance: -
v_gene: TRBV11-3
CDR3nt: TGTGCCAGCAGCTTAGCGGCGGCCAACACCGGGGAGCTGTTTTTT
CDR3aa: CASSLAAANTGELFF

d_gene: -
j_gene: TRBJ1-2
abundance: -
v_gene: TRBV10-2
CDR3nt: TGCGCCAGCAGTGAGGGGGCGGTAGGCTATGGCTACACCTTC
CDR3aa: CASSEGAVGYGYTF

d_gene: TRBD1
j_gene: TRBJ2-7
abundance: -
v_gene: TRBV28
CDR3nt: TGTGCCAGCAGTTTTCATGGACAGGGGAACTACGAGCAGTACTTC
CDR3aa: CASSFHGQGNYEQYF

d_gene: TRBD1
j_gene: TRBJ1-1
abundance: -
v_gene: TRBV4-1
CDR3nt: TGCGCCAGCAGCCTACCGGGACAGAGGACCAATGAAGCTTTCTTT
CDR3aa: CASSLPGQRTNEAFF

d_gene: -
j_gene: TRBJ2-7
abundance: few
v_gene: TRBV5-5
CDR3nt: TGTGCCAGCAGCGATACAGGCTACGAGCAGTACTTC
CDR3aa: CASSDTGYEQYF

d_gene: -
j_gene: TRBJ2-7
abundance: -
v_gene: TRBV27
CDR3nt: TGTGCCGCGTCAAAATTCGACTCCTACGAGCAGTACTTC
CDR3aa: CAASKFDSYEQYF

d_gene: TRBD2
j_gene: TRBJ2-2
abundance: once
v_gene: TRBV19
CDR3nt: TGTGCCAGTAGTTCAGGGAGGGGCCCCACCGGGGAGCTGTTTTTT
CDR3aa: CASSSGRGPTGELFF

d_gene: TRBD1
j_gene: TRBJ2-5
abundance: -
v_gene: TRBV19
CDR3nt: TGTGCCAGTAGTATCGGTACAGGGGCAGAGACCCAGTACTTC
CDR3aa: CASSIGTGAETQYF

d_gene: -
j_gene: TRBJ2-2
abundance: -
v_gene: TRBV19
CDR3nt: TGTGCCAGTAGTACAGACACCGGGGAGCTGTTTTTT
CDR3aa: CASSTDTGELFF

d_gene: TRBD1
j_gene: TRBJ2-7
abundance: -
v_gene: TRBV3-1/TRBV3-2
CDR3nt: TGTGCCAGCAGCCAAGATTCCATGACAATCGGGACAGGGTTCTCCTACGAGCAGTACTTC
CDR3aa: CASSQDSMTIGTGFSYEQYF

d_gene: -
j_gene: TRBJ1-2
abundance: few
v_gene: TRBV21-1
CDR3nt: TGTGCCAGCAGCGAGACAGGGCACTATGGCTACACCTTC
CDR3aa: CASSETGHYGYTF

d_gene: TRBD1
j_gene: TRBJ1-2
abundance: -
v_gene: TRBV6-5
CDR3nt: TGTGCCAGCAGAACAGGGGGGCACTATGGCTACACCTTC
CDR3aa: CASRTGGHYGYTF

d_gene: -
j_gene: TRBJ1-5
abundance: -
v_gene: TRBV28
CDR3nt: TGTGCCAGCGTTCATCATGGGGCCCATCAGCCCCAGCATTTT
CDR3aa: CASVHHGAHQPQHF

d_gene: TRBD1
j_gene: TRBJ1-6
abundance: few
v_gene: TRBV6-5
CDR3nt: TGTGCCAGCAGTCCGGGACAGGGGCTAGGATCACCCCTCCACTTT
CDR3aa: CASSPGQGLGSPLHF

d_gene: -
j_gene: TRBJ1-4
abundance: -
v_gene: TRBV19
CDR3nt: TGTGCCAGTAGTATAGATCATAGGCGAGCGGATGAAAAACTGTTTTTT
CDR3aa: CASSIDHRRADEKLFF

d_gene: -
j_gene: TRBJ2-3
abundance: -
v_gene: TRBV27
CDR3nt: TGTGCCAGCAGTCAGCAGGGGAGCACAGATACGCAGTATTTT
CDR3aa: CASSQQGSTDTQYF

d_gene: -
j_gene: TRBJ2-2
abundance: -
v_gene: TRBV6-5
CDR3nt: TGTGCCAGCAGATGGGTCACTAATACCGGGGAGCTGTTTTTT
CDR3aa: CASRWVTNTGELFF

d_gene: TRBD2
j_gene: TRBJ2-7
abundance: -
v_gene: TRBV3-1/TRBV3-2
CDR3nt: TGTGCCAGCAGCCAACCCGGGACTAGAACTGCCTACGAGCAGTACTTC
CDR3aa: CASSQPGTRTAYEQYF

d_gene: -
j_gene: TRBJ1-3
abundance: -
v_gene: TRBV25-1
CDR3nt: TGTGCCAGCCTGGACAACTCTGGAAACACCATATATTTT
CDR3aa: CASLDNSGNTIYF

d_gene: -
j_gene: TRBJ1-1
abundance: -
v_gene: TRBV25-1
CDR3nt: TGTGCCAGCAGTGAAGTGGAGGGCACTGAAGCTTTCTTT
CDR3aa: CASSEVEGTEAFF

d_gene: -
j_gene: TRBJ1-1
abundance: -
v_gene: TRBV27
CDR3nt: TGTGCCAGCAGTTGGGGAAATCGGGGTAGGAACACTGAAGCTTTCTTT
CDR3aa: CASSWGNRGRNTEAFF

d_gene: -
j_gene: TRBJ2-7
abundance: once
v_gene: TRBV18
CDR3nt: TGTGCCAGCTCACCAAGTGGTGGGACTGGACTACGCGAGCAGTACTTC
CDR3aa: CASSPSGGTGLREQYF

d_gene: -
j_gene: TRBJ1-5
abundance: few
v_gene: TRBV18
CDR3nt: TGTGCCAGCTCACCACAGGAGAATCAGCCCCAGCATTTT
CDR3aa: CASSPQENQPQHF

d_gene: TRBD2
j_gene: TRBJ2-3
abundance: -
v_gene: TRBV6-2/TRBV6-3
CDR3nt: TGTGCCAGCAGCGGACTAGCGGGAGGTTTCGGAGATACGCAGTATTTT
CDR3aa: CASSGLAGGFGDTQYF

d_gene: -
j_gene: TRBJ2-1
abundance: -
v_gene: TRBV16
CDR3nt: TGTGCCAGCAGCCAATCGGAGCCCCGGGGTGAGCAGTTCTTC
CDR3aa: CASSQSEPRGEQFF

d_gene: TRBD2
j_gene: TRBJ2-7
abundance: -
v_gene: TRBV11-2
CDR3nt: TGTGCCAGCAGCCCAGCCCTAGCGGGAGTCCACGAGCAGTACTTC
CDR3aa: CASSPALAGVHEQYF

d_gene: -
j_gene: TRBJ2-7
abundance: once
v_gene: TRBV29-1
CDR3nt: TGCAGCGTTGAAGGACAGAGCTACGAGCAGTACTTC
CDR3aa: CSVEGQSYEQYF

d_gene: -
j_gene: TRBJ2-7
abundance: once
v_gene: TRBV14
CDR3nt: TGTGCCAGCAGCCAAGTTAGTGACACATACGAGCAGTACTTC
CDR3aa: CASSQVSDTYEQYF

d_gene: TRBD1
j_gene: TRBJ2-5
abundance: -
v_gene: TRBV7-9
CDR3nt: TGTGCCAGCAGCCCACAGGGACAGTCCCGAGAGACCCAGTACTTC
CDR3aa: CASSPQGQSRETQYF

d_gene: -
j_gene: TRBJ1-4
abundance: -
v_gene: TRBV27
CDR3nt: TGTGCCAGCAGTAACGCAGGTTCTAATGAAAAACTGTTTTTT
CDR3aa: CASSNAGSNEKLFF

d_gene: -
j_gene: TRBJ1-1
abundance: -
v_gene: TRBV12-3/TRBV12-4
CDR3nt: TGTGCCAGCAGTCAGGACACTGAAGCTTTCTTT
CDR3aa: CASSQDTEAFF

d_gene: -
j_gene: TRBJ1-1
abundance: -
v_gene: TRBV7-9
CDR3nt: TGTGCCAGCAGCTTGGCCCCAGGGTGGGAAGCTTTCTTT
CDR3aa: CASSLAPGWEAFF

d_gene: -
j_gene: TRBJ2-7
abundance: -
v_gene: TRBV11-3
CDR3nt: TGTGCCAGCAGCACCCCATGGACAGACCTTGAGGAGCAGTACTTC
CDR3aa: CASSTPWTDLEEQYF

d_gene: TRBD1
j_gene: TRBJ1-2
abundance: -
v_gene: TRBV6-2/TRBV6-3
CDR3nt: TGTGCCAGCAGTTTGGGACAGGGACTTCAAGGCTATGGCTACACCTTC
CDR3aa: CASSLGQGLQGYGYTF

d_gene: TRBD1
j_gene: TRBJ2-5
abundance: once
v_gene: TRBV11-2
CDR3nt: TGTGCCAGCAGCGGACAGGTTCAAGAGACCCAGTACTTC
CDR3aa: CASSGQVQETQYF

d_gene: -
j_gene: TRBJ2-7
abundance: -
v_gene: TRBV28
CDR3nt: TGTGCCAGCAGGCCACAGGGTAACAGTGGATACGAGCAGTACTTC
CDR3aa: CASRPQGNSGYEQYF

d_gene: TRBD2
j_gene: TRBJ2-2
abundance: -
v_gene: TRBV5-1
CDR3nt: TGCGCCAGCAGCTTGACCCTTAGCGGGGGGAACACCGGGGAGCTGTTTTTT
CDR3aa: CASSLTLSGGNTGELFF

d_gene: TRBD1
j_gene: TRBJ2-5
abundance: -
v_gene: TRBV6-5
CDR3nt: TGTGCCAGCAGCCGGGGACAGGGGGCGCGGGAGACCCAGTACTTC
CDR3aa: CASSRGQGARETQYF

d_gene: -
j_gene: TRBJ2-5
abundance: -
v_gene: TRBV6-2/TRBV6-3
CDR3nt: TGTGCCAGCAGCAATCCCCGGCAGGGTTTTGGAGAGACCCAGTACTTC
CDR3aa: CASSNPRQGFGETQYF

d_gene: -
j_gene: TRBJ1-5
abundance: -
v_gene: TRBV6-2/TRBV6-3
CDR3nt: TGTGCCAGCAGTATACTGAGCAATCAGCCCCAGCATTTT
CDR3aa: CASSILSNQPQHF

d_gene: -
j_gene: TRBJ1-1
abundance: -
v_gene: TRBV4-3
CDR3nt: TGCGCCAGCAGCCAAGAAACAGGTTCCACTGAAGCTTTCTTT
CDR3aa: CASSQETGSTEAFF

d_gene: TRBD1
j_gene: TRBJ1-2
abundance: once
v_gene: TRBV28
CDR3nt: TGTGCCAGCAGCCAAGGACAGGGGGCTATATTTGGCTACACCTTC
CDR3aa: CASSQGQGAIFGYTF

d_gene: TRBD2
j_gene: TRBJ2-7
abundance: -
v_gene: TRBV11-2
CDR3nt: TGTGCCAGCAGCTTAGTAGCGGGAGGGGCCGAGCAGTACTTC
CDR3aa: CASSLVAGGAEQYF

d_gene: -
j_gene: TRBJ2-1
abundance: -
v_gene: TRBV19
CDR3nt: TGTGCCAGTAGTGCGGGCGGGCCCACCTACAATGAGCAGTTCTTC
CDR3aa: CASSAGGPTYNEQFF

d_gene: TRBD2
j_gene: TRBJ2-7
abundance: -
v_gene: TRBV19
CDR3nt: TGTGCCAGTAGTATTTCTAGCGGGAGTTATTATTACGAGCAGTACTTC
CDR3aa: CASSISSGSYYYEQYF

d_gene: -
j_gene: TRBJ1-1
abundance: -
v_gene: TRBV15
CDR3nt: TGTGCCACCAGCACAGTCTTCACTGAAGCTTTCTTT
CDR3aa: CATSTVFTEAFF

d_gene: TRBD2
j_gene: TRBJ2-5
abundance: -
v_gene: TRBV15
CDR3nt: TGTGCCACCAGCAGAAGAGCGGGGGGGCTTGAGACCCAGTACTTC
CDR3aa: CATSRRAGGLETQYF

d_gene: TRBD1
j_gene: TRBJ1-3
abundance: -
v_gene: TRBV6-1
CDR3nt: TGTGCCAGCAGTGCGGGACAGCCAAGCTCTGGAAACACCATATATTTT
CDR3aa: CASSAGQPSSGNTIYF

d_gene: -
j_gene: TRBJ1-1
abundance: -
v_gene: TRBV12-3/TRBV12-4
CDR3nt: TGTGCCAGCGCAGCTAGGACACCTACTGAAGCTTTCTTT
CDR3aa: CASAARTPTEAFF

d_gene: TRBD1
j_gene: TRBJ1-1
abundance: few
v_gene: TRBV4-1
CDR3nt: TGCGCTTTCAGGGGGGTGACAGGGTCGACTGAAGCTTTCTTT
CDR3aa: CAFRGVTGSTEAFF

d_gene: TRBD1
j_gene: TRBJ2-3
abundance: -
v_gene: TRBV6-2/TRBV6-3
CDR3nt: TGTGCCAGCAGCAGGGACAGCTCAACTAGCACAGATACGCAGTATTTT
CDR3aa: CASSRDSSTSTDTQYF

d_gene: TRBD1
j_gene: TRBJ1-4
abundance: -
v_gene: TRBV6-2/TRBV6-3
CDR3nt: TGTGCCAGCAGTCAACAGGGGACGAATGAAAAACTGTTTTTT
CDR3aa: CASSQQGTNEKLFF

d_gene: TRBD2
j_gene: TRBJ2-7
abundance: few
v_gene: TRBV18
CDR3nt: TGTGCCAGCTCACCCAAAACCGGCGGACTAGCGGGAGTTGGAATCTCCTACGAGCAGTACTTC
CDR3aa: CASSPKTGGLAGVGISYEQYF

d_gene: TRBD1
j_gene: TRBJ2-2
abundance: -
v_gene: TRBV11-1
CDR3nt: TGTGCCAGCAGCAGACAGGGAATGGGCACCGGGGAGCTGTTTTTT
CDR3aa: CASSRQGMGTGELFF